The T cell receptor (beta chain) described here comes from a study of CD8 T cells in ankylosing spondylitis (dated by TCRdb to the late 2010s). In the study overall: The study set out to find disease-linked TCR variants by profiling T cell receptor beta repertoires in ankylosing spondylitis patients and healthy donors. The full study cohort was made up of over 20 ankylosing spondylitis patients and 95 to 130 healthy donors. Peripheral blood samples were taken, and synovial fluid was additionally collected from ankylosing spondylitis patients. Results the study describes overall, beyond this receptor: Some TCR beta motif variants had previously been reported in synovial fluid and blood of reactive arthritis patients, which suggested common disease-initiation mechanisms. In peripheral blood, the disease-linked clones were found at relatively low frequencies and had a CD8+ phenotype. Blood from ankylosing spondylitis patients appeared to be characterized by a TCR beta motif composed of 7 to 9 highly homologous amino acid variants. The disease-linked clones were reported as significantly enriched in matched synovial fluid samples from ankylosing spondylitis patients.

Reads for this sample came from an Illumina HiSeq 2500. TCR beta libraries were prepared by quantitative 5'-RACE with molecular barcodes. The authors processed their data as follows. A new computational method, built on a probabilistic model of VDJ rearrangement, was used to identify disease-linked TCR variants. The public reads were run again by TCRdb, first through fastp at Q25 and then through MiXCR, and only productive beta chains were kept. Rows are unified per CDR3 protein, each entry keeping the most common DNA and genes. The V and J calls here are based on TCRdb, not the publication. Across this sample there are about 36,000 distinct CDR3 sequences, with 6% seen only once. Over 9.5% of the sample is held by the ten biggest clonotypes. Reading from cysteine to phenylalanine, the CDR3 counts 19 amino acids. CDR3 DNA only is kept here, 57 bases in frame from base 1. The germline V gene provides CDR1 MNHNS and CDR2 SASEGT. Trimming removed 1 base from V and 5 bases from J; the gene matches leave 14 bases unexplained.

This clonotype has at least ten counts. What antigen it recognizes has not been identified. Base qualities are missing; no much larger clone stands one base away. This receptor chain uses TRBV6-1 and TRBJ2-5; 12 central bases correspond to TRBD2. Sequenced: blood, either unsorted or a sorted T cell fraction (not recorded which). This TCR derives from a male donor with ankylosing spondylitis or in good health (not recorded which). The CDR3 sequence is CASSEGTSGVGRLVETQYF. In nucleotide form, the sequence is TGTGCCAGCAGTGAAGGGACTAGCGGGGTGGGACGGCTCGTGGAGACCCAGTACTTC.